The next 10 T cell receptor beta chains were all read from a single sample in a study of healthy donors' naive CD4 and CD8 T cells. TCR libraries were built from 450 to 650 ng of total RNA by linear amplification. TCRdb used MiXCR to reprocess the reads, holding one entry per CDR3 protein. The repertoire holds about 180,000 distinct CDR3 sequences, around 70% seen once, with about 2.1% in the top ten. The specimen was naive CD4+ and CD8+ T cells sorted from blood, pooled from several donors. The receptors come from a pool of human donors in good health; the sample pools cells from several healthy donors.

The rearrangement links TRBV29-1 to TRBJ1-1, with D uncertain. The CDR3 consists of 11 residues. V was shortened by 8 bases and J by 1 base, with 8 bases between the two germline ends. CDR1 and CDR2 from the germline V gene are SQVTM and ANQGSEA. The CDR3 here is CSSLKNTEAFF. For the CDR3, the DNA is TGCAGCAGCCTTAAGAACACTGAAGCTTTCTTT.

This clonotype occurred a few times. The chain recombines TRBV19 with TRBJ1-1; 8 bases align to TRBD1. The germline V gene has CDR1 LNHDA and CDR2 SQIVND (reference sequence). The CDR3 loop spans 17 amino acids. Trimming at V came to 4 bases and at J to 7 bases, leaving 17 bases not matched to a gene. The CDR3 region is CASSNAQDPADRGEAFF. CDR3 nucleotide sequence: TGTGCCAGTAGTAATGCTCAGGACCCGGCTGACAGGGGTGAAGCTTTCTTT.

The chain uses TRBV6-1 and TRBJ1-1; D call uncertain. Trimming removed 1 base at V and 1 base at J, with 10 bases between. Germline V gene data show CDR1 as MNHNS and CDR2 as SASEGT. The length of the CDR3 is 15 residues. The CDR3 region has the DNA TGTGCCAGCAGTGAAGGGCTAGGGAGGAACACTGAAGCTTTCTTT. This translates into CASSEGLGRNTEAFF.

The chain employs TRBV5-1 and TRBJ1-2; D may be TRBD1 (5 bases). The V end was cut by 4 bases, the J end by 8 bases, with 12 bases between. There are 12 residues in the CDR3. In germline, CDR1 is SGHRS, CDR2 YFSETQ. The CDR3 coding sequence is TGCGCCAGCAGCCGGGACGGCGAGGGCTACACCTTC. Translation gives CASSRDGEGYTF.

The CDR3 sequence is CASSLVVPGQYYGYTF. CDR3 coding DNA: TGTGCCAGCAGCTTGGTAGTCCCGGGACAGTACTATGGCTACACCTTC. This chain joins TRBV5-6 and TRBJ1-2, with 7 bases lining up with TRBD1. Unmatched junction bases numbered 8, after V lost 0 bases and J lost 3 bases. The CDR3 extends over 16 amino acids. Looked up from germline, CDR1 is SGHDT and CDR2 is YYEEEE.

The genes are TRBV27 and TRBJ1-5, with a weak D call TRBD1 (6 bases). Trimming took off 5 bases at V and 4 bases at J, with 9 bases between the two ends. Germline CDR1 is MNHEY and CDR2 is SMNVEV (reference sequence). This CDR3 has 13 amino acids. The CDR3 region is CASSPQGNQPQHF. For the CDR3, the DNA is TGTGCCAGCAGTCCGCAGGGGAATCAGCCCCAGCATTTT.

This clonotype was observed once. The V call is TRBV29-1, the J call TRBJ2-3; 8 bases match TRBD2. The CDR3 sequence is 13 residues long. V shed 4 bases and J 3 bases; nucleotides not matched to a gene: 3. Per the germline V gene, CDR1 is SQVTM and CDR2 is ANQGSEA. CDR3 protein: CSVGPGGTDTQYF. The CDR3 DNA is TGCAGCGTTGGACCGGGAGGGACAGATACGCAGTATTTT.

This rearrangement joins TRBV5-4 to TRBJ1-6; D unresolved. Germline CDR1 and CDR2: SGHNT and YYREEE (reference sequence). The V end was cut by 4 bases, the J end by 11 bases, with 10 bases between. The CDR3 runs to 12 residues. CDR3 DNA: TGTGCCAGCAGCACCGAAGGTACACCCCTCCACTTT. Its protein is CASSTEGTPLHF.

The CDR3 loop reads CASSFRGGNTEAFF. The CDR3 region has the DNA TGTGCCAGCAGTTTTAGGGGTGGGAACACTGAAGCTTTCTTT. The chain has TRBV12-3 or TRBV12-4 and TRBJ1-1, with D possibly being TRBD1 (5 bases). V was shortened by 3 bases and J by 1 base, with 9 bases between the two germline ends. CDR3 size: 14 residues.

This clonotype appeared a few times. The chain links TRBV5-6 to TRBJ2-5; D uncertain. Germline CDR1 is SGHDT and CDR2 is YYEEEE. V gave up 0 bases and J gave up 4 bases, with 7 bases separating them. CDR3 length: 13 residues. CDR3 sequence (DNA): TGTGCCAGCAGCTTGGTGCCCTCAGAGACCCAGTACTTC. It encodes CASSLVPSETQYF.